This is a list of T cell receptor beta chains from one sample in a study of graft-versus-host responses after intestinal transplantation. These receptors' targets are unknown. The data were produced by immunoSEQ multiplex PCR, yet TCRdb's version contains in-frame clones alone and is incomplete. The sample has 90,000 to 130,000 clones, around 90% seen once. This specimen consisted of unstimulated CD4+ T cells sorted from spleen or lymph node cells, obtained before transplant. These receptors were collected from a human donor who was the organ donor for an intestinal transplant. CDR3s include the opening cysteine and the closing phenylalanine or tryptophan. A D gene is named only where the DNA matches it firmly. Expanded clones get a size class; other rows say once, few or many, or leave the size out.

J gene,V gene,clone size,D gene,CDR3 protein,CDR3 DNA
TRBJ1-2,TRBV6-5,-,-,CASSRDTYGYTF,TGTGCCAGCAGCCGGGACACCTATGGCTACACCTTC
TRBJ2-1,TRBV11-1,-,-,CASSLMADTGNEQFF,TGTGCCAGCAGCTTAATGGCAGATACTGGCAATGAGCAGTTCTTC
TRBJ1-1,TRBV11-2,-,-,CASSSLRGLEAFF,TGTGCCAGCAGCTCGCTCCGGGGACTCGAAGCTTTCTTT
TRBJ2-2,TRBV19,-,-,CASSIAGAGELFF,TGTGCCAGTAGTATAGCGGGAGCCGGGGAGCTGTTTTTT
TRBJ1-3,TRBV23-1,-,TRBD1,CASETGVRNTIYF,TGCGCCAGCGAGACAGGGGTCAGAAACACCATATATTTT
TRBJ1-5,TRBV5-1,-,-,CASSLESDQPQHF,TGCGCCAGCAGCTTGGAGAGCGATCAGCCCCAGCATTTT
TRBJ2-2,TRBV27,-,-,CASGTRNTGELFF,TGTGCCAGCGGGACTCGGAACACCGGGGAGCTGTTTTTT
TRBJ1-2,TRBV21-1,-,-,CASSRTLRGTGDGYTF,TGTGCCAGCAGCAGAACACTGAGGGGGACAGGGGACGGCTACACCTTC
TRBJ2-7,TRBV6-1,-,TRBD2,CASSRGTSVAYEQYF,TGTGCCAGCAGCCGGGGGACTAGTGTTGCCTACGAGCAGTACTTC
TRBJ1-1,TRBV6-6,-,TRBD1,CASSVRGTEAFF,TGTGCCAGCAGTGTCAGGGGGACTGAAGCTTTCTTT
TRBJ1-2,TRBV30,-,TRBD1,CAWSGGGNYGYTF,TGTGCCTGGAGTGGAGGGGGCAACTATGGCTACACCTTC
TRBJ2-7,TRBV9,-,-,CASSKLAGPSYEQYF,TGTGCCAGCAGCAAACTAGCCGGCCCCTCCTACGAGCAGTACTTC
TRBJ2-1,TRBV29-1,-,-,CSVEDPRTATGEQFF,TGCAGCGTTGAAGATCCCCGGACAGCCACAGGGGAGCAGTTCTTC
TRBJ2-5,TRBV19,-,TRBD1,CASRRQGGGETQYF,TGTGCCAGTAGGCGACAGGGGGGAGGAGAGACCCAGTACTTC
TRBJ1-5,TRBV4-2,-,-,CASSQESFSNQPQHF,TGTGCCAGCAGCCAAGAATCCTTTAGCAATCAGCCCCAGCATTTT
TRBJ1-2,TRBV6-5,-,-,CASSYSWSPNYGYTF,TGTGCCAGCAGTTACTCGTGGTCTCCTAACTATGGCTACACCTTC
TRBJ2-5,TRBV6-1,-,-,CASSPRGWETQYF,TGTGCCAGCAGTCCCAGGGGATGGGAGACCCAGTACTTC
TRBJ1-3,TRBV7-9,-,-,CASSPSGQEFGNTIYF,TGTGCCAGCAGCCCCTCTGGGCAGGAGTTTGGAAACACCATATATTTT
TRBJ1-1,TRBV29-1,-,TRBD1,CSVERTGANTEAFF,TGCAGCGTTGAAAGGACAGGGGCGAACACTGAAGCTTTCTTT
TRBJ2-2,TRBV7-8,-,-,CASSPTSTGELFF,TGTGCCAGCAGCCCTACTAGCACCGGGGAGCTGTTTTTT
TRBJ1-1,TRBV9,-,-,CATTVGGAKDEAFF,TGTGCCACAACCGTCGGGGGGGCGAAGGATGAAGCTTTCTTT
TRBJ2-4,TRBV6-5,-,-,CASSYSRVGDIQYF,TGTGCCAGCAGTTACTCGAGGGTCGGAGACATTCAGTACTTC
TRBJ2-2,TRBV11-3,once,-,CASSRDNLAGELFF,TGTGCCAGCAGTCGGGACAACTTAGCCGGGGAGCTGTTTTTT
TRBJ1-3,TRBV20-1,-,-,CSASTGNTIYF,TGCAGTGCTAGCACAGGGAACACCATATATTTT
TRBJ2-3,TRBV5-1,-,-,CASSLYPDITDTQYF,TGCGCCAGCAGCTTGTATCCGGACATCACAGATACGCAGTATTTT
TRBJ2-2,TRBV6-5,-,TRBD2,CASSYLAGGPTGELFF,TGTGCCAGCAGTTACCTAGCGGGAGGGCCCACCGGGGAGCTGTTTTTT
TRBJ1-2,TRBV6-6,-,-,CASSYSRAYYGYTF,TGTGCCAGCAGTTACTCGAGGGCATACTATGGCTACACCTTC
TRBJ2-7,TRBV19,-,TRBD2,CASSIIAGSSYEQYF,TGTGCCAGTAGTATCATAGCGGGAAGCTCCTACGAGCAGTACTTC
TRBJ1-1,TRBV28,-,TRBD1,CASSFRMGQGHTEAFF,TGTGCCAGCAGTTTCCGAATGGGACAGGGGCACACTGAAGCTTTCTTT
TRBJ1-4,TRBV2,-,-,CASSEPDSTAATNEKLFF,TGTGCCAGCAGTGAACCTGATTCGACGGCTGCAACTAATGAAAAACTGTTTTTT
TRBJ2-1,TRBV5-1,-,-,CASSGTGGSYNEQFF,TGCGCCAGCAGCGGCACAGGAGGGTCCTACAATGAGCAGTTCTTC
TRBJ2-5,TRBV12-2,-,-,CARGATQETQYF,TGTGCAAGGGGGGCTACCCAAGAGACCCAGTACTTC
TRBJ2-5,TRBV5-1,-,-,CASSLRETQYF,TGCGCCAGCAGCTTGAGAGAGACCCAGTACTTC
TRBJ2-1,TRBV9,once,-,CASSVDGGPYNEQFF,TGTGCCAGCAGCGTAGATGGGGGGCCCTACAATGAGCAGTTCTTC
TRBJ2-3,TRBV12-5,-,-,CASGLDTDTQYF,TGTGCTAGTGGTTTGGACACAGATACGCAGTATTTT
TRBJ2-3,TRBV6-6,-,-,CASGKGPDTQYF,TGTGCCAGCGGAAAGGGGCCAGATACGCAGTATTTT
TRBJ2-7,TRBV10-1,once,TRBD2,CASSDESGSAYEQYF,TGCGCCAGCAGTGACGAGAGCGGGAGCGCCTACGAGCAGTACTTC
TRBJ1-5,TRBV11-3,-,-,CASTPQPQGPSYSNQPQHF,TGTGCCAGCACCCCTCAGCCCCAGGGGCCCTCCTATAGCAATCAGCCCCAGCATTTT
TRBJ1-5,TRBV19,-,-,CASSMDRPYSNQPQHF,TGTGCCAGTAGTATGGACAGACCGTATAGCAATCAGCCCCAGCATTTT
TRBJ1-2,TRBV5-5,once,-,CASSLQGGGYTF,TGTGCCAGCAGCTTGCAAGGTGGAGGCTACACCTTC
TRBJ1-3,TRBV6-5,-,-,CASSTQGNTIYF,TGTGCCAGCAGTACACAGGGAAACACCATATATTTT
TRBJ1-5,TRBV30,-,-,CAWSAGVGQPQHF,TGTGCCTGGAGTGCAGGGGTTGGACAGCCCCAGCATTTT
TRBJ1-5,TRBV28,-,-,CASSFWATLSNQPQHF,TGTGCCAGCAGTTTTTGGGCAACGCTTAGCAATCAGCCCCAGCATTTT
TRBJ1-1,TRBV6-6,-,-,CASSYGGWNTEAFF,TGTGCCAGCAGTTATGGGGGGTGGAACACTGAAGCTTTCTTT
TRBJ2-7,TRBV7-2,once,TRBD2,CASSLWTSGTDEQYF,TGTGCCAGCAGCTTATGGACTAGCGGGACCGACGAGCAGTACTTC
TRBJ2-2,TRBV19,-,TRBD2,CASSKAASGSTGELFF,TGTGCCAGTAGTAAGGCAGCTAGCGGGAGCACCGGGGAGCTGTTTTTT
TRBJ2-7,TRBV5-5,-,TRBD1,CASSPGQPSKKYF,TGTGCCAGCAGCCCGGGACAGCCGAGTAAGAAGTACTTC
TRBJ2-3,TRBV9,once,TRBD2,CASSVSPSSGTHLSTDTQYF,TGTGCCAGCAGCGTCTCCCCCTCGAGCGGGACTCACCTTAGCACAGATACGCAGTATTTT
TRBJ1-2,TRBV19,few,-,CASSLRAGNGYTF,TGTGCCAGTAGCCTTCGGGCAGGGAATGGCTACACCTTC
TRBJ1-1,TRBV19,once,TRBD1,CASSIHGQGAGGNTEAFF,TGTGCCAGTAGTATCCACGGACAGGGGGCAGGAGGGAACACTGAAGCTTTCTTT
TRBJ2-7,TRBV2,-,TRBD1,CASSLRDRGNEQYF,TGTGCCAGCAGTCTCCGGGACAGGGGGAACGAGCAGTACTTC
TRBJ1-2,TRBV7-9,-,TRBD1,CASSLGGVYGYTF,TGTGCCAGCAGTTTAGGGGGCGTCTATGGCTACACCTTC
TRBJ2-3,TRBV6-1,-,-,CASKRGRTDTQYF,TGTGCCAGCAAAAGGGGTAGGACAGATACGCAGTATTTT
TRBJ2-5,TRBV4-1,-,TRBD1,CASSRQGVWEETQYF,TGCGCCAGCAGTCGCCAGGGGGTATGGGAAGAGACCCAGTACTTC
TRBJ2-7,TRBV28,-,-,CASSLVAAGEQYF,TGTGCCAGCAGTTTAGTTGCGGCCGGCGAGCAGTACTTC
TRBJ2-5,TRBV29-1,-,TRBD2,CSVRTSGRAEETQYF,TGCAGCGTTCGGACTAGCGGGAGGGCCGAGGAGACCCAGTACTTC
TRBJ1-1,TRBV28,once,TRBD1,CASSPGGGNTEAFF,TGTGCCAGCAGTCCAGGGGGCGGGAACACTGAAGCTTTCTTT
TRBJ2-1,TRBV7-6,once,-,CASSSQLRGRINNEQFF,TGTGCCAGCAGCTCCCAACTTCGGGGACGAATCAACAATGAGCAGTTCTTC